The 20 T cell receptor beta chains listed next were all sequenced from one sample in a study of regulatory T cells in long-lasting Graves disease. Specified time point: newly diagnosed GD, antithyroid drugs for less than 3 months. PBMC RNA was the source of the TCR library. Arm-PCR of CDR3 regions and iRepertoire HTBI primers were the basis on which TCR beta libraries were built. Each CDR3 protein gets one entry after TCRdb re-called the multiplex PCR reads with MiXCR. The sample yields under 250,000 distinct CDR3 sequences, about 19% seen once. Sample: peripheral blood mononuclear cells (PBMCs), taken at new diagnosis, from a patient treated with antithyroid drugs. The receptors were sampled from a female donor with Graves disease.

V usage is TRBV4-3 and J usage is TRBJ2-6, with D perhaps assigned TRBD1 or TRBD2 (6 bases each). The germline V and J ends were trimmed by 3 bases and 2 bases, with 14 bases remaining between them. This CDR3 has 17 amino acids. The germline gives CDR1 LGHNA, CDR2 YSLEER. CDR3 amino acids: CASSHGRGRTGANVLTF. The CDR3 coding sequence is TGCGCCAGCAGCCACGGACGGGGGCGGACTGGGGCCAACGTCCTGACTTTC.

This clonotype appeared many times. The V call is TRBV25-1, the J call TRBJ2-7; 14 bases agree with TRBD2. CDR3 length equals 18 residues. Losses at the gene ends were 4 bases for V and 0 bases for J; bases not matched to a gene: 8. Germline V gene sequence: CDR1 MGHDK, CDR2 SYGVNS. The CDR3, as DNA: TGTGCCAGCAGTGGACGGACTAGCGGGAGGCCACCCTCCTACGAGCAGTACTTC. Protein sequence: CASSGRTSGRPPSYEQYF.

In its sample, this clonotype was seen many times. The V call is TRBV11-2, the J call TRBJ2-2; tentative D call: TRBD2 (6 bases). This CDR3 contains 15 residues. Trimming removed 3 bases from V and 7 bases from J, with 15 bases in between. Germline CDR1 and CDR2: SGHAT and FQNNGV. CDR3 in amino acids: CASSLRGRVNGELFF. The CDR3 region has the DNA TGTGCCAGCAGCTTGCGGGGCAGGGTTAACGGGGAGCTGTTTTTT. The variable domain in full, with the rest retrieved from reference TRBV11-2 and TRBJ2-2, is EAGVAQSPRYKIIEKRQSVAFWCNPISGHATLYWYQQILGQGPKLLIQFQNNGVVDDSQLPKDRFSAERLKGVDSTLKIQPAKLEDSAVYLCASSLRGRVNGELFFGEGSRLTVL.

As to this clonotype: A clone one base away is much larger, so this may be a read error. J is TRBJ1-1 and V is TRBV7-2; D is undetermined. This CDR3 is built from 11 residues. CDR1 is SGHTA, CDR2 FQGNSA, per germline. The chain's CDR3 is CASSLETEASF. Written as DNA, the CDR3 is TGTGCCAGCAGCTTAGAGACTGAAGCTTCCTTT.

The sample holds many counts of this clonotype. This chain links TRBV6-2 or TRBV6-3 with TRBJ2-2, with 11 bases fitting TRBD2. The CDR3 is 17 residues long. Per germline, CDR1 MNHEY and CDR2 SVGEGT. With V trimmed by 6 bases and J by 1 base, 7 bases remained unmatched. DNA for the CDR3: TGTGCCAGCAGCCCCCTTGGGACTAGCGGGAACACCGGGGAGCTGTTTTTT. Residues: CASSPLGTSGNTGELFF.

This clonotype was observed once. The chain joins TRBV11-2 to TRBJ2-5, with 10 bases that match TRBD2. The CDR3 contains 15 residues. Per the germline V gene, CDR1 is SGHAT and CDR2 is FQNNGV. Trimming at V came to 5 bases and at J to 3 bases, leaving 6 bases not matched to a gene. The CDR3 is CASSPGTSAKETQYF. The CDR3 DNA reads TGTGCCAGCAGCCCCGGGACTAGCGCCAAAGAGACCCAGTACTTC.

This clonotype was observed many times. The chain combines TRBV20-1 with TRBJ2-7, with D perhaps TRBD2 (5 bases). Trimming took 6 bases from V and 7 from J, leaving 16 bases between them. From germline, CDR1 is DFQATT and CDR2 SNEGSKA (reference sequence). The CDR3 has 12 residues. The CDR3 protein is CSARTARGEQYF. The CDR3 DNA follows: TGCAGTGCCAGGACTGCTCGGGGAGAGCAGTACTTC.

This clonotype has more than one count but fewer than ten. Possible read error: a much larger clone is one base away. J is TRBJ2-3 and V is TRBV6-2 or TRBV6-3; 7 nucleotides match TRBD2. Per germline, CDR1 MNHEY and CDR2 SVGEGT. With 6 bases clipped from V and 0 bases from J, the junction kept 3 bases outside the gene matches. The CDR3 is 14 residues long. The CDR3 DNA reads TGTGCCAGCAGCCGTAGCGGGAGCACAGATACGCAGTATTTT. Its protein product is CASSRSGSTDTQYF.

This clonotype was counted at least ten times. The chain joins TRBV30 to TRBJ1-4, with D unclear. CDR1 and CDR2 from the germline V gene are GTSNPN and SVGIG (reference sequence). This CDR3 is built from 14 residues. Trimming left V 0 bases short and J 7 bases short, with 12 bases between. The CDR3 coding sequence is TGTGCCTGGAGTGTACTCGGAACGGCTGAAAAACTGTTTTTT. This sequence encodes CAWSVLGTAEKLFF.

The chain employs TRBV4-3 and TRBJ1-4; D not resolved. The CDR3 has 15 residues. V was pared by 0 bases and J by 4 bases, with 9 bases between. CDR1 is LGHNA and CDR2 is YSLEER in the germline V gene. CDR3 loop: CASSQDRRNNEKLFF. The CDR3 bases are TGCGCCAGCAGCCAAGATCGGCGGAATAATGAAAAACTGTTTTTT.

The sample holds one count of this clonotype. This may be a read error: a much more frequent sequence differs by one nucleotide. The chain uses TRBV3-1 and TRBJ2-1; TRBD2 agrees at 9 bases. Germline V gene lookup returns CDR1 LGHDT and CDR2 YNNKEL (reference sequence). The CDR3 extends over 17 amino acids. The CDR3, as DNA: TGTGCCAGCAGCCAAGAGTTAGCGGGGGCCACCTACAGTGAGCAGTTCTTC. Amino acids: CASSQELAGATYSEQFF.

This clonotype was counted ten times or more. This rearrangement joins TRBV7-3 to TRBJ2-1; D call uncertain. Trimming cost V 0 bases and J 4 bases, with 10 bases left between them. The CDR3 loop spans 15 amino acids. Germline V lookup: CDR1 SGHTA, CDR2 FQGTGA. The CDR3 DNA is TGTGCCAGCAGCTTAACAGCAGCCTCATACAATGAGCAGTTCTTC. This encodes CASSLTAASYNEQFF.

This clonotype was recorded a few times. The chain employs TRBV19 and TRBJ1-2, with D possibly being TRBD1 (6 bases). Germline V gene lookup returns CDR1 LNHDA and CDR2 SQIVND (reference sequence). V was clipped by 5 bases and J by 4 bases, with 14 bases between them. The CDR3 has 14 amino acids. The CDR3 sequence: CASSSIGGSYGYTF. CDR3 nucleotide sequence: TGTGCCAGTAGTTCGATAGGGGGGAGCTATGGCTACACCTTC.

This clonotype was counted at least ten times. The chain is built from TRBV6-2 or TRBV6-3 and TRBJ2-3, with D perhaps matching TRBD2 (6 bases). CDR3 length: 12 residues. The V gene's germline CDR1 is MNHEY and CDR2 SVGEGT. The V and J ends lost 9 bases and 6 bases respectively, with 13 bases between them. CDR3 nucleotide sequence: TGTGCCAGTGGGAGGAGCGACGATACGCAGTATTTT. Translated: CASGRSDDTQYF.

This clonotype was observed many times. The chain is built from TRBV5-6 and TRBJ1-2; tentatively, D is TRBD1 (5 bases). With 4 bases removed from V and 6 bases from J, the gap between germline ends came to 10 bases. Germline-derived CDR1 and CDR2 are SGHDT and YYEEEE. CDR3 length: 12 amino acids. The CDR3 nucleotides are TGTGCCAGCAGCCGGGGCCGTGATGGCTACACCTTC. Translating it yields CASSRGRDGYTF.

This clonotype was detected ten times or more. A much larger clone sits a single nucleotide away, making a read error possible. This chain uses TRBV7-8 with TRBJ2-3, with a weak D call TRBD2 (7 bases). Trimming stripped 1 base from V and 5 bases from J, with 10 bases between. The germline V gene encodes CDR1 SGHVS and CDR2 FQNEAQ. The CDR3 is 14 amino acids. CDR3 in amino acids: CASSLDGGRDTQYF. The CDR3 bases are TGTGCCAGCAGCTTAGACGGGGGGCGAGATACGCAGTATTTT.

This clonotype has at least ten counts. The chain combines TRBV3-1 with TRBJ1-2; D call uncertain. CDR3 length: 18 amino acids. The germline V and J ends were trimmed by 4 bases and 7 bases, with 28 bases remaining between them. Germline-derived CDR1 and CDR2 are LGHDT and YNNKEL (reference sequence). CDR3 DNA: TGTGCCAGCAGCCCCTACCACGTCGAGGGTAAGAGTGACCGTGGCTACACCTTC. Protein product: CASSPYHVEGKSDRGYTF.

V gene TRBV20-1 combines with J gene TRBJ2-6; perhaps TRBD2 as D (5 bases). The CDR3 runs 12 residues. Germline lookup yields CDR1 DFQATT and CDR2 SNEGSKA (reference sequence). Trimming removed 5 bases from V and 3 bases from J, with 5 bases in between. CDR3 coding DNA: TGCAGTGCTGAGGGTGGGGCCAACGTCCTGACTTTC. Translating gives CSAEGGANVLTF.

This clonotype was observed a handful of times. The chain couples TRBV6-5 to TRBJ1-4, with D possibly matching TRBD1 (6 bases). Deletions cut 0 bases from V and 8 bases from J, with 7 bases between. Germline CDR1 and CDR2: MNHEY and SVGAGI. This CDR3 contains 13 residues. DNA of the CDR3: TGTGCCAGCAGTTACTCGAGGGGGGAAAAACTGTTTTTT. It translates to CASSYSRGEKLFF.

The table lists this clonotype with many counts. This chain links TRBV6-9 with TRBJ1-5, with D unclear. Trimming cost V 4 bases and J 10 bases, with 14 bases left between them. This CDR3 comprises 13 residues. The germline V gene has CDR1 MNHGY and CDR2 SVAAGI. CDR3 amino acids: CASSSGPASPQHF. The CDR3 DNA reads as TGTGCCAGCAGTTCCGGTCCCGCCTCACCCCAGCATTTT.